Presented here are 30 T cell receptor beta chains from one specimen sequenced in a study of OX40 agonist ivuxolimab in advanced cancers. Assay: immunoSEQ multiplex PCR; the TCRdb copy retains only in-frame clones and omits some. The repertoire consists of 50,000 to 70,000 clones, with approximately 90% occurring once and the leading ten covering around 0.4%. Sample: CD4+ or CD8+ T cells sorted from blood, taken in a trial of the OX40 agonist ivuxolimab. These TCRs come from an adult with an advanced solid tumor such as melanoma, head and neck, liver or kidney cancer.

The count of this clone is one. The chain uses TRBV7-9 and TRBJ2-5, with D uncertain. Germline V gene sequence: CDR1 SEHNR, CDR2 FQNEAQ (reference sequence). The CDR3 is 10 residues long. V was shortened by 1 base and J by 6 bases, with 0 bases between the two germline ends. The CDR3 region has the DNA TGTGCCAGCAGCTTAGAGACCCAGTACTTC. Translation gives CASSLETQYF.

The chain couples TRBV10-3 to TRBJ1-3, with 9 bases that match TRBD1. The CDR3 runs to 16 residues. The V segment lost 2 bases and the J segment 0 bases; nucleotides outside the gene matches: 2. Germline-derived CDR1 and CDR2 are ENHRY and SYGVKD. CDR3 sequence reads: CAISETGGPSGNTIYF. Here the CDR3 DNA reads TGTGCCATCAGTGAGACAGGGGGCCCCTCTGGAAACACCATATATTTT.

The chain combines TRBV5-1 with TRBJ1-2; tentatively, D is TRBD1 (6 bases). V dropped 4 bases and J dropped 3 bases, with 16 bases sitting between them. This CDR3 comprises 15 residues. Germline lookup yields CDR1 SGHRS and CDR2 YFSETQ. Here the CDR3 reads CASSTAAGTYYGYTF. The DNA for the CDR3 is TGCGCCAGCAGCACCGCAGCCGGGACATACTATGGCTACACCTTC.

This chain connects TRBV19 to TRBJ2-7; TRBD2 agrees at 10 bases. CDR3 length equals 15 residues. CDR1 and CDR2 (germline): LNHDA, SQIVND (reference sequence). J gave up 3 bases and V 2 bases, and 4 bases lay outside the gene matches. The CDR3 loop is CASSITSGTLYEQYF. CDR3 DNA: TGTGCCAGTAGTATAACTAGCGGGACCCTCTACGAGCAGTACTTC. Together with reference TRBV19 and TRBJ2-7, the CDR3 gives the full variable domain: DGGITQSPKYLFRKEGQNVTLSCEQNLNHDAMYWYRQDPGQGLRLIYYSQIVNDFQKGDIAEGYSVSREKKESFPLTVTSAQKNPTAFYLCASSITSGTLYEQYFGPGTRLTVT.

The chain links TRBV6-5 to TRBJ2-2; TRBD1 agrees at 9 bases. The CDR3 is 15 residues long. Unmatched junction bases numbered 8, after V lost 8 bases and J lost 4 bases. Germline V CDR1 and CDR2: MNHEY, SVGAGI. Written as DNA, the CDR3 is TGTGCCAGCCAACCGCCGACAGGGGGCACCGGGGAGCTGTTTTTT. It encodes CASQPPTGGTGELFF.

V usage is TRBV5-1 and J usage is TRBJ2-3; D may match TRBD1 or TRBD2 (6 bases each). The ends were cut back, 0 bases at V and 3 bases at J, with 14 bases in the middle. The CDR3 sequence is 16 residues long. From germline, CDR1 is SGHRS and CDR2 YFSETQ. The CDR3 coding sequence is TGCGCCAGCAGCTTGGTTCCGGGGGCGGGAACAGATACGCAGTATTTT. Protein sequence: CASSLVPGAGTDTQYF.

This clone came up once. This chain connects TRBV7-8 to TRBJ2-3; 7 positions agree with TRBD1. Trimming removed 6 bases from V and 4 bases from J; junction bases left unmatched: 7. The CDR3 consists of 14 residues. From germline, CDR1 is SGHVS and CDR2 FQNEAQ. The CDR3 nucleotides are TGTGCCAGCAGGACAGGGCCGAGCGCAGATACGCAGTATTTT. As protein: CASRTGPSADTQYF.

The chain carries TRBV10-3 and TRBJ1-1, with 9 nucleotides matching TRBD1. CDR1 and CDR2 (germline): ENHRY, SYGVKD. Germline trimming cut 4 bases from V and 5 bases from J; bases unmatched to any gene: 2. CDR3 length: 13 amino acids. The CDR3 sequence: CAISGQGDTEAFF. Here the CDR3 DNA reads TGTGCCATCAGTGGACAGGGGGATACTGAAGCTTTCTTT.

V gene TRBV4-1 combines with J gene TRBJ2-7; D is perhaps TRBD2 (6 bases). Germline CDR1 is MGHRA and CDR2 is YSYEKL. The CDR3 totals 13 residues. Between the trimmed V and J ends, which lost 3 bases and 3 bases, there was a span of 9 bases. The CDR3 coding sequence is TGCGCCAGCAGCCACCCCGGGAGCTACGAGCAGTACTTC. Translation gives CASSHPGSYEQYF.

As DNA, the CDR3 is TGCAGCGTTGCGGGACGCAGCACAGATACGCAGTATTTT. Its protein product is CSVAGRSTDTQYF. The chain couples TRBV29-1 to TRBJ2-3; tentatively, D is TRBD1 or TRBD2 (5 bases each). From germline, CDR1 is SQVTM and CDR2 ANQGSEA. The CDR3 has 13 amino acids. Trimming removed 4 bases at V and 0 bases at J, with 8 bases between.

CDR3 amino acids: CAISESVDEQFF. In DNA form, the CDR3 reads TGTGCCATCAGTGAGTCCGTAGATGAGCAGTTCTTC. V is TRBV10-3 and J is TRBJ2-1; D call uncertain. Germline CDR1 is ENHRY and CDR2 is SYGVKD. The CDR3 length is 12 residues. V was cut by 0 bases and J by 8 bases, with 5 bases left in between.

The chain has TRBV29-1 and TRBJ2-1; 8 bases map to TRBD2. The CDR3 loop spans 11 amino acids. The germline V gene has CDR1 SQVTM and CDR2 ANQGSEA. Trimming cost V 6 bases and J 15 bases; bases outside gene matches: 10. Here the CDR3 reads CSVGGAPRRFF. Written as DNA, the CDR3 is TGCAGCGTCGGGGGGGCCCCGAGACGGTTCTTC.

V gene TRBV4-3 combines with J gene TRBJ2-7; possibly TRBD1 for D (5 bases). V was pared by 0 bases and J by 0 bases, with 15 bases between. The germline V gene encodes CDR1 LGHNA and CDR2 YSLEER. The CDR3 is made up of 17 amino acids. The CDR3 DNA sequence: TGCGCCAGCAGCCAAGATTATGGCCTTGACAGCTCCTACGAGCAGTACTTC. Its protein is CASSQDYGLDSSYEQYF.

The CDR3 region has the DNA TGTGCCACCAGCAGAGATCGACTAGCGGCCGAGCAGTACTTC. It translates to CATSRDRLAAEQYF. The gene calls are TRBV15 and TRBJ2-7; 9 nucleotides align to TRBD2. This CDR3 has 14 residues. The germline V gene encodes CDR1 LNHNV and CDR2 YYDKDF (reference sequence). The trim removed 0 bases at V and 6 bases at J, leaving 3 bases unmatched.

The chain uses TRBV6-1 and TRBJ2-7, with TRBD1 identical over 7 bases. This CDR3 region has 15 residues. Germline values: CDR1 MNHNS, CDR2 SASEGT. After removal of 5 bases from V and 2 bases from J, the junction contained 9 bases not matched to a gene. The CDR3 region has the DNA TGTGCCAGCAGTACAGGGGCCACCCCAACCTACGAGCAGTACTTC. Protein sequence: CASSTGATPTYEQYF.

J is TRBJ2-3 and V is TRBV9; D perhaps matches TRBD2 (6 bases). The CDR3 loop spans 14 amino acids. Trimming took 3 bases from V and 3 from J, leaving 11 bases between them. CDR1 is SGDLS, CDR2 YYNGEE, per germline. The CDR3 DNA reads TGTGCCAGCAGCGCGACTAGTGAAACAGATACGCAGTATTTT. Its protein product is CASSATSETDTQYF.

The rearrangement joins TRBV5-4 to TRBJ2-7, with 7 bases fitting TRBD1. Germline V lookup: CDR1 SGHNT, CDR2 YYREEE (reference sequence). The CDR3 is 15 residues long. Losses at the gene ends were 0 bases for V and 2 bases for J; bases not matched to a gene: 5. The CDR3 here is CASSLGQGVAYEQYF. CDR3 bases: TGTGCCAGCAGCTTGGGGCAGGGGGTGGCCTACGAGCAGTACTTC.

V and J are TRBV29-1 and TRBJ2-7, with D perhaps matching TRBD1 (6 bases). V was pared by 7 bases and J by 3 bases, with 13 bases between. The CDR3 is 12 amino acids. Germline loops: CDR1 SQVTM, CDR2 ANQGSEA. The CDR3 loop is CSGRQDGYEQYF. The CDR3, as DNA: TGCAGCGGCAGACAGGACGGCTACGAGCAGTACTTC.

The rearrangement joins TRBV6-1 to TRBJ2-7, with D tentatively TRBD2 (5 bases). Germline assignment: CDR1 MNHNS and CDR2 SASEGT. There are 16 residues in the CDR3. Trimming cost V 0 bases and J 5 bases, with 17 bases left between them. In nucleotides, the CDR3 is TGTGCCAGCAGTGAAGCTAGCGCGTGGCAGCCAGACGAGCAGTACTTC. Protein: CASSEASAWQPDEQYF.

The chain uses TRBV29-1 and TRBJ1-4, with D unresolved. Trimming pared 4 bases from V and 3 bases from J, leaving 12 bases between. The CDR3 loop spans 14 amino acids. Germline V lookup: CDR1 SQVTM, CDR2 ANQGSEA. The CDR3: CSVALSVPNEKLFF. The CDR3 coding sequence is TGCAGCGTTGCCTTATCGGTACCTAATGAAAAACTGTTTTTT.

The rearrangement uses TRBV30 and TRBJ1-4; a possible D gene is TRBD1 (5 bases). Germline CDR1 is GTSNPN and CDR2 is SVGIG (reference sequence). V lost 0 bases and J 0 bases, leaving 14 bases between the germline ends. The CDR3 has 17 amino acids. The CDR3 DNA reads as TGTGCCTGGAGTGTATCCTGGGGCAGGTCAACTAATGAAAAACTGTTTTTT. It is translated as CAWSVSWGRSTNEKLFF.

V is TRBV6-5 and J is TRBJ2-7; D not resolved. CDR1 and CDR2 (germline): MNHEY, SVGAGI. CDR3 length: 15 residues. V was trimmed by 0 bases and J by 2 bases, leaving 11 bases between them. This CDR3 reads CASSYSSSPTYEQYF. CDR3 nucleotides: TGTGCCAGCAGTTACTCGTCGTCTCCAACCTACGAGCAGTACTTC.

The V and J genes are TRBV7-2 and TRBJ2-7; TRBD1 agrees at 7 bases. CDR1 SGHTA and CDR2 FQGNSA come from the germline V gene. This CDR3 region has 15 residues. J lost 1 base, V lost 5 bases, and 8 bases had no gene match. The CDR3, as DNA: TGTGCCAGCAGCACTGGGAGACAGGGTTCCTACGAGCAGTACTTC. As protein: CASSTGRQGSYEQYF.

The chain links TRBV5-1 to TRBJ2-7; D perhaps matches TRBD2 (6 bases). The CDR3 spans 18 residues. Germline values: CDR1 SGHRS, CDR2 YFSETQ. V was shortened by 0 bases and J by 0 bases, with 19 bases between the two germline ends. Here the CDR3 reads CASSLGPRLATSSYEQYF. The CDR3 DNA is TGCGCCAGCAGCTTGGGGCCCCGGCTAGCGACGAGCTCCTACGAGCAGTACTTC.

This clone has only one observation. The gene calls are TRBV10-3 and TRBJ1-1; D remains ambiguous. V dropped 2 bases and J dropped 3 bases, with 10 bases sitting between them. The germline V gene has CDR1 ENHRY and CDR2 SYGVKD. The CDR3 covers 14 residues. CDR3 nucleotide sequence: TGTGCCATCAGTGAGAAGGGCCTGGACACTGAAGCTTTCTTT. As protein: CAISEKGLDTEAFF.

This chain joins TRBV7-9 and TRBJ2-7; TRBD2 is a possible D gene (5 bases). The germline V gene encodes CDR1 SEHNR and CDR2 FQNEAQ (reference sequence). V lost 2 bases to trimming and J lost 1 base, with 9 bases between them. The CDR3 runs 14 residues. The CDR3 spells CASSLTGSSYEQYF. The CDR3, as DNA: TGTGCCAGCAGCTTAACGGGGAGTTCCTACGAGCAGTACTTC.

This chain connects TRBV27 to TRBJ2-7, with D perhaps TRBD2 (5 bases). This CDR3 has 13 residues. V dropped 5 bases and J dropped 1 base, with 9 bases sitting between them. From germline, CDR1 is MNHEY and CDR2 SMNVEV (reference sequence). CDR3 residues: CASSRTGSYEQYF. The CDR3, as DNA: TGTGCCAGCAGTCGAACGGGGTCCTACGAGCAGTACTTC.

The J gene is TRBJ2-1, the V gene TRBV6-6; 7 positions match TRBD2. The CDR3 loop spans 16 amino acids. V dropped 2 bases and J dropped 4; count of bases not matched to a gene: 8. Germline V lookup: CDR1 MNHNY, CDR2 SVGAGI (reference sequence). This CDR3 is CASSYTQRGTYNEQFF. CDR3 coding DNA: TGTGCCAGCAGTTACACCCAGCGGGGTACATACAATGAGCAGTTCTTC.

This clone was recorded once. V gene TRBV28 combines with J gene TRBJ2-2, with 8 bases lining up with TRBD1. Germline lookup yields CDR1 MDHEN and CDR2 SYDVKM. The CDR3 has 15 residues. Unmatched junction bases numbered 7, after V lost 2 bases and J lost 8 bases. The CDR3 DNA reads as TGTGCCAGCAGTTTAGTCAGGGGGCAGAGTGGGGAGCTGTTTTTT. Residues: CASSLVRGQSGELFF. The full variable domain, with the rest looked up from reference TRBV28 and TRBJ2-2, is DVKVTQSSRYLVKRTGEKVFLECVQDMDHENMFWYRQDPGLGLRLIYFSYDVKMKEKGDIPEGYSVSREKKERFSLILESASTNQTSMYLCASSLVRGQSGELFFGEGSRLTVL.

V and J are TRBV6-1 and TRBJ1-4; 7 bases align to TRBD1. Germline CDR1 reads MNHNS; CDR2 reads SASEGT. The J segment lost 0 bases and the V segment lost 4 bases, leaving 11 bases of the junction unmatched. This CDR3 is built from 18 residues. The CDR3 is CASSGKDRASPTNEKLFF. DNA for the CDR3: TGTGCCAGCAGTGGGAAAGACAGGGCCTCTCCAACTAATGAAAAACTGTTTTTT.